The 24 T cell receptor beta chains given below trace back to one sample, sequenced in a study of blood T cell repertoires in COVID-19. The assay was immunoSEQ multiplex PCR, and TCRdb's table has in-frame clones only and misses some. The profile shows 250,000 or so clones, around 88% of them singletons. The material sequenced was peripheral blood. The source of these receptors is an older man with acute or convalescent COVID-19.

The chain uses TRBV7-2 and TRBJ2-5; D may be TRBD2 (5 bases). Trimming stripped 4 bases from V and 2 bases from J, with 11 bases between. The CDR3 is 14 amino acids. CDR1 SGHTA and CDR2 FQGNSA come from the germline V gene. Written as DNA, the CDR3 is TGTGCCAGCAGCTCCCCCCCGGGGCAAGAGACCCAGTACTTC. This gives the protein CASSSPPGQETQYF.

This clone appeared once. This chain uses TRBV27 with TRBJ2-7; D perhaps matches TRBD1 (6 bases). The CDR3 has 13 residues. Germline-derived CDR1 and CDR2 are MNHEY and SMNVEV (reference sequence). The V end lost 3 bases, the J end lost 5 bases, and 11 bases lay between the germline ends. Here the CDR3 DNA reads TGTGCCAGCAGTTTGACAGGAGTAAACGAGCAGTACTTC. Translated: CASSLTGVNEQYF.

This clone was observed a single time. The chain couples TRBV12-3 or TRBV12-4 to TRBJ2-5, with no clear D. Deletions cut 3 bases from V and 5 bases from J, with 7 bases between. CDR3 length equals 12 residues. CDR3 nucleotide sequence: TGTGCCAGCAGTTTTCTCCCGGAGACCCAGTACTTC. It yields the protein CASSFLPETQYF.

The chain recombines TRBV5-1 with TRBJ1-4; D is possibly TRBD1 (6 bases). The CDR3 is made up of 16 amino acids. Per germline, CDR1 SGHRS and CDR2 YFSETQ. V was shortened by 4 bases and J by 0 bases, with 13 bases between the two germline ends. Written as DNA, the CDR3 is TGCGCCAGCAGCGCTGGACAGTCCCCAACTAATGAAAAACTGTTTTTT. Encoded protein: CASSAGQSPTNEKLFF.

This clone was counted only a few times. Different DNA sequences within this sample yield the same CDR3. The genes are TRBV2 and TRBJ2-1; TRBD1 is a possible D gene (6 bases). Germline V gene data show CDR1 as SNHLY and CDR2 as FYNNEI. This CDR3 has 13 amino acids. Trimming left V 6 bases short and J 0 bases short, with 6 bases between. In DNA, the CDR3 is TGTGCCAGCAGGGACAGCTCCTACAATGAGCAGTTCTTC. This translates into CASRDSSYNEQFF.

J is TRBJ1-2 and V is TRBV19; 7 nucleotides line up with TRBD1. The CDR3 is 15 amino acids. V shed 4 bases, J shed 3 bases, and the junction held 8 bases outside the gene matches. Germline-derived CDR1 and CDR2 are LNHDA and SQIVND (reference sequence). This CDR3 is CASSSGQALHYGYTF. Here the CDR3 DNA reads TGTGCCAGTAGTAGCGGACAGGCCCTCCACTATGGCTACACCTTC.

The V call is TRBV11-3, the J call TRBJ2-5; a weak D match, TRBD1 (6 bases). This CDR3 is 15 amino acids long. Germline V gene sequence: CDR1 SGHNT, CDR2 YENEEA. Trimming shortened V by 1 base and J by 2 bases, and 11 bases separated the two germline ends. This CDR3 is CASSLGGQLQETQYF. The CDR3 nucleotides read TGTGCCAGCAGCTTAGGAGGACAGCTACAAGAGACCCAGTACTTC. Full variable domain (outside the CDR3, taken from reference TRBV11-3 and TRBJ2-5): EAGVVQSPRYKIIEKKQPVAFWCNPISGHNTLYWYLQNLGQGPELLIRYENEEAVDDSQLPKDRFSAERLKGVDSTLKIQPAELGDSAVYLCASSLGGQLQETQYFGPGTRLLVL.

The rearrangement uses TRBV7-3 and TRBJ2-3, with 7 bases identical to TRBD2. Germline V lookup: CDR1 SGHTA, CDR2 FQGTGA. With V trimmed by 1 base and J by 2 bases, 12 bases remained unmatched. The CDR3 spans 18 residues. The CDR3 nucleotides read TGTGCCAGCAGCTTAAATGGCCCCGGGGGGAGGGTCACAGATACGCAGTATTTT. Protein sequence: CASSLNGPGGRVTDTQYF.

The rearrangement joins TRBV28 to TRBJ2-7; maybe TRBD1 (6 bases). The germline V and J ends were trimmed by 1 base and 4 bases, with 14 bases remaining between them. This CDR3 is 15 amino acids long. CDR1 MDHEN and CDR2 SYDVKM come from the germline V gene. This chain's CDR3 is CASSLLDRDTYEQYF. The CDR3 DNA is TGTGCCAGCAGTTTATTGGATCGGGACACGTACGAGCAGTACTTC. Full variable domain (remainder filled in from reference TRBV28 and TRBJ2-7): DVKVTQSSRYLVKRTGEKVFLECVQDMDHENMFWYRQDPGLGLRLIYFSYDVKMKEKGDIPEGYSVSREKKERFSLILESASTNQTSMYLCASSLLDRDTYEQYFGPGTRLTVT.

The V and J genes are TRBV19 and TRBJ2-7; tentative D call: TRBD2 (6 bases). Trimming left V 5 bases short and J 6 bases short, with 17 bases between. Germline CDR1 is LNHDA and CDR2 is SQIVND (reference sequence). The CDR3 length is 14 residues. The CDR3 sequence: CASSEVGLRAEQYF. In DNA, the CDR3 is TGTGCCAGTAGTGAGGTGGGACTGCGTGCCGAGCAGTACTTC.

The chain employs TRBV19 and TRBJ1-3; tentatively, D is TRBD1 (6 bases). Per the germline V gene, CDR1 is LNHDA and CDR2 is SQIVND (reference sequence). The CDR3 is 15 residues long. V was cut by 6 bases and J by 4 bases, with 16 bases left in between. CDR3 loop: CASREFQGTGNTIYF. Here the CDR3 DNA reads TGTGCCAGTAGAGAATTCCAGGGGACGGGAAACACCATATATTTT.

This clone showed up just once. The chain uses TRBV7-9 and TRBJ1-2; possible D gene TRBD1, 5 bases. In germline, CDR1 is SEHNR, CDR2 FQNEAQ (reference sequence). CDR3 size: 14 residues. Between the trimmed V and J ends, which lost 4 bases and 5 bases, there was a span of 14 bases. CDR3: CASSSTTDLYGYTF. As DNA, the CDR3 is TGTGCCAGCAGCTCTACGACAGATTTGTATGGCTACACCTTC.

The chain combines TRBV18 with TRBJ2-7; a possible D gene is TRBD2 (6 bases). Germline CDR1 KGHSH, CDR2 LQKENI. Trimming shortened V by 0 bases and J by 1 base, and 19 bases separated the two germline ends. This CDR3 contains 18 residues. The CDR3 bases are TGTGCCAGCTCACCACCAGACCGCGGGGCTGGTCGATCCTACGAGCAGTACTTC. This encodes CASSPPDRGAGRSYEQYF. The whole variable domain, filled in from reference TRBV18 and TRBJ2-7, reads NAGVMQNPRHLVRRRGQEARLRCSPMKGHSHVYWYRQLPEEGLKFMVYLQKENIIDESGMPKERFSAEFPKEGPSILRIQQVVRGDSAAYFCASSPPDRGAGRSYEQYFGPGTRLTVT.

The chain recombines TRBV5-8 with TRBJ2-3; maybe TRBD2 (5 bases). The CDR3 is 15 residues long. The germline V gene encodes CDR1 SGHTS and CDR2 YDEGEE. Trimming shortened V by 0 bases and J by 1 base, and 9 bases separated the two germline ends. The chain's CDR3 is CASSLVLEGTDTQYF. The CDR3 region has the DNA TGTGCCAGCAGCTTGGTTCTGGAGGGCACAGATACGCAGTATTTT.

The chain couples TRBV6-2 or TRBV6-3 to TRBJ2-1; D is unresolved. CDR1 is MNHEY, CDR2 SVGEGT, per germline. CDR3 size: 15 residues. Between the trimmed V and J ends, which lost 1 base and 9 bases, there was a span of 16 bases. The CDR3 DNA reads TGTGCCAGCAGTTACTGGGCCTCGGCAGTAGGTGAGCAGTTCTTC. It translates to CASSYWASAVGEQFF.

The chain has TRBV19 and TRBJ1-2; D may be TRBD1 (5 bases). CDR3 length equals 18 residues. The V end lost 5 bases, the J end lost 0 bases, and 22 bases lay between the germline ends. Germline-derived CDR1 and CDR2 are LNHDA and SQIVND (reference sequence). The CDR3 is CASSDVAGAGWPNYGYTF. The CDR3 coding sequence is TGTGCCAGTAGTGACGTGGCCGGGGCGGGGTGGCCTAACTATGGCTACACCTTC. The whole variable domain, filled in from reference TRBV19 and TRBJ1-2, reads DGGITQSPKYLFRKEGQNVTLSCEQNLNHDAMYWYRQDPGQGLRLIYYSQIVNDFQKGDIAEGYSVSREKKESFPLTVTSAQKNPTAFYLCASSDVAGAGWPNYGYTFGSGTRLTVV.

J is TRBJ1-2 and V is TRBV7-2; D is perhaps TRBD1 (6 bases). From germline, CDR1 is SGHTA and CDR2 FQGNSA. This CDR3 comprises 14 residues. V gave up 4 bases and J gave up 8 bases, with 17 bases separating them. In nucleotides, the CDR3 is TGTGCCAGCAGCTCTCAACAGGGAATTGGGGGCTACACCTTC. This encodes CASSSQQGIGGYTF. The full variable domain, completed using reference TRBV7-2 and TRBJ1-2, is GAGVSQSPSNKVTEKGKDVELRCDPISGHTALYWYRQSLGQGLEFLIYFQGNSAPDKSGLPSDRFSAERTGGSVSTLTIQRTQQEDSAVYLCASSSQQGIGGYTFGSGTRLTVV.

The chain combines TRBV3-1 (or the pseudogene TRBV3-2) with TRBJ1-1; TRBD1 matches 8 bases. This CDR3 comprises 15 residues. V shed 3 bases and J 5 bases; nucleotides not matched to a gene: 8. The germline CDR1 and CDR2 sequences are LGHDT and YNNKEL (reference sequence). The CDR3 coding sequence is TGTGCCAGCAGCCAGCCCAGGGGGCCAGGAACTGAAGCTTTCTTT. It is translated as CASSQPRGPGTEAFF.

The CDR3 DNA follows: TGCGCCAGCAGCCCTTCGGGGGGCCGCTATGGCTACACCTTC. Protein product: CASSPSGGRYGYTF. This chain uses TRBV5-1 with TRBJ1-2; D is perhaps TRBD1 (6 bases). CDR1 and CDR2 (germline): SGHRS, YFSETQ. V lost 4 bases to trimming and J lost 4 bases, with 14 bases between them. The CDR3 sequence is 14 residues long. Looking up the rest from reference TRBV5-1 and TRBJ1-2 gives the full variable domain: KAGVTQTPRYLIKTRGQQVTLSCSPISGHRSVSWYQQTPGQGLQFLFEYFSETQRNKGNFPGRFSGRQFSNSRSEMNVSTLELGDSALYLCASSPSGGRYGYTFGSGTRLTVV.

The genes are TRBV7-2 and TRBJ2-4, with D unclear. V was trimmed by 1 base and J by 2 bases, leaving 12 bases between them. From germline, CDR1 is SGHTA and CDR2 FQGNSA. The CDR3 has 16 residues. The DNA of the CDR3 is TGTGCCAGCAGCTTAGGTCGATGGCAAACCAAAAACATTCAGTACTTC. Protein product: CASSLGRWQTKNIQYF.

This chain joins TRBV24-1 and TRBJ2-1; 9 nucleotides match TRBD2. Trimming removed 2 bases from V and 4 bases from J; junction bases left unmatched: 5. CDR1 and CDR2 (germline): KGHDR, SFDVKD. The CDR3 consists of 16 residues. The CDR3 sequence is CATSDSLAGTYNEQFF. DNA of the CDR3: TGTGCCACCAGTGATTCTCTAGCGGGAACTTACAATGAGCAGTTCTTC.

The chain is built from TRBV6-4 and TRBJ1-5, with unresolved D. This CDR3 region has 14 residues. Trimming took 4 bases from V and 0 from J, leaving 7 bases between them. CDR1 MRHNA and CDR2 SNTAGT come from the germline V gene. The CDR3 reads CASSVDYSNQPQHF. The CDR3 nucleotides read TGTGCCAGCAGTGTCGACTATAGCAATCAGCCCCAGCATTTT.

The chain links TRBV28 to TRBJ2-1, with 9 bases fitting TRBD2. J gave up 6 bases and V 6 bases, and 9 bases lay outside the gene matches. The germline gives CDR1 MDHEN, CDR2 SYDVKM. The CDR3 is made up of 15 amino acids. CDR3 nucleotides: TGTGCCAGCAGCCCCGGGGCTAGCGGGACCAATGAGCAGTTCTTC. Translating it yields CASSPGASGTNEQFF.

J is TRBJ1-5 and V is TRBV7-2; TRBD1 aligns across 9 bases. V shed 0 bases and J 7 bases; nucleotides not matched to a gene: 4. The germline V gene has CDR1 SGHTA and CDR2 FQGNSA. The CDR3 runs to 15 residues. The CDR3: CASSLAGTGWQPQHF. The CDR3 DNA follows: TGTGCCAGCAGCTTAGCGGGGACAGGGTGGCAGCCCCAGCATTTT.